This entry lists 3 T cell receptor beta chains sequenced from one sample in a study of blood T cell repertoires in COVID-19. This table comes from immunoSEQ multiplex PCR, and its TCRdb copy is limited to in-frame clones, with some not included. The sample consists of around 320,000 clones, 89% of them appearing once. Material: PBMCs or T cells enriched from blood (not recorded which). The source is a woman aged 50 to 60 who had been exposed to COVID-19.

The CDR3 protein is CASSLAMRDGYTF. The CDR3 DNA is TGTGCCAGCAGCTTAGCCATGCGGGATGGCTACACCTTC. V and J are TRBV7-2 and TRBJ1-2; no firm D call. Germline assignment: CDR1 SGHTA and CDR2 FQGNSA. V was pared by 0 bases and J by 6 bases, with 8 bases between. The CDR3 has 13 amino acids.

The chain recombines TRBV5-4 with TRBJ2-3, with 8 bases lining up with TRBD2. V lost 7 bases to trimming and J lost 4 bases; unmatched junction nucleotides: 17. CDR3 size: 17 residues. Germline V gene lookup returns CDR1 SGHNT and CDR2 YYREEE (reference sequence). The CDR3 sequence: CASAHLSGGVSPDTQYF. Here the CDR3 DNA reads TGTGCCAGCGCCCACTTGTCGGGGGGGGTGTCTCCAGATACGCAGTATTTT. Full variable domain (missing parts from reference TRBV5-4 and TRBJ2-3): ETGVTQSPTHLIKTRGQQVTLRCSSQSGHNTVSWYQQALGQGPQFIFQYYREEENGRGNFPPRFSGLQFPNYSSELNVNALELDDSALYLCASAHLSGGVSPDTQYFGPGTRLTVL.

This clone was found a few times. The genes are TRBV3-1 (or the pseudogene TRBV3-2) and TRBJ2-7, with 8 nucleotides matching TRBD1. Germline V gene lookup returns CDR1 LGHDT and CDR2 YNNKEL (reference sequence). The CDR3 is 15 amino acids. J gave up 2 bases and V 0 bases, and 3 bases lay outside the gene matches. CDR3 in amino acids: CASSQDWTGTYEQYF. CDR3 coding DNA: TGTGCCAGCAGCCAAGATTGGACAGGGACCTACGAGCAGTACTTC.